This T cell receptor beta chain was documented in a study of blood T cell repertoires in COVID-19 (dated by TCRdb to about 2020). About the investigation overall: Collaborator samples came from the United States, Italy and Spain and covered acute and convalescent phases of COVID-19. The material from the prospective study consisted of cDNA or gDNA derived from T cells, B-cell-depleted T cells, or PBMCs. Subjects who had been exposed to COVID-19, were actively infected with it, or had recovered from it provided the deeply sampled blood TCRbeta repertoires that made up the dataset. The repertoires were made available in a free public database intended to serve as a resource for research on the immune response to SARS-CoV-2. The samples were drawn from two sources: the first 160 participants of the ongoing ImmuneRACE study, and fewer than 1,500 subjects contributed by 6 global collaborators. The sample metadata nearly always contained a de-identified subject ID, COVID-19 status, age in years and sex. Where available, HLA class I and class II types were taken from metadata supplied by the sample provider and were not determined by assay-based typing.

What the research found in general, with its limitations: The amount of clinical and demographic metadata varied by source and participant and was provided uncurated.

In the prospective study, participants were roughly 18 to 95 years old, resided in fewer than 25 geographic areas of the United States, and were enrolled through a virtual design. Cohort assignment in the prospective study relied on participant-reported clinical history from a screening survey and a study questionnaire. Recovered participants in ImmuneRACE Cohort 3 were defined as having two consecutive negative NP/OP PCR tests, clearance from a healthcare professional, or resolution of symptoms. In the prospective study, whole blood, serum and a nasopharyngeal or oropharyngeal swab were collected from each participant by mobile phlebotomists. Over a roughly 2-month period, participants in the prospective study had the option of providing additional blood draws and questionnaires. Prospective study blood samples were shipped either frozen or at room temperature before DNA extraction. Including the terminal cysteine and phenylalanine, the CDR3 comprises 13 residues. The DNA shown is the 39-base CDR3, in frame from base 1. For CDR1 and CDR2, the germline V gene lists MDHEN and SYDVKM. At the junction V is shortened by 3 bases and J by 5 bases, with 10 bases in between.

Comment on this clone: Which antigen it targets is not known. Base qualities are missing; no much larger clone stands one base away.

TCRbeta CDR3 regions were amplified from genomic DNA using the immunoSEQ Assay, a bias-controlled multiplex PCR. The published analysis was carried out like this. Within the assay, amplification of reference gene primers was used to estimate how many nucleated cells each sample contained. Sequence reads were collapsed and filtered to measure the absolute abundance of every unique TCRbeta CDR3 rearrangement. For each sample, productive Simpson clonality was calculated by taking the square root of Simpson's diversity index across productive rearrangements. The source is immuneACCESS, and TCRdb retained only in-frame sequences with V and J called. Part of the clones is not carried over; for the studies checked, unresolved V genes explain less than half of this, and the remainder is unexplained. V and J calls and clone size are those listed in that table; D and trimming were worked out from the DNA. A total of around 300,000 clones appear in this sample, 88% of them only once. The top ten clonotypes cover under 3.5% of the sample.

Sequenced sample: PBMCs or T cells enriched from blood (not recorded which). The chain couples TRBV28 to TRBJ1-2; the D gene is unclear. The TCR comes from a woman aged 45-59 years who had recovered from COVID-19. CDR3 region: CASSLGRLYGYTF. The nucleotide sequence is given as TGTGCCAGCAGTTTGGGCAGGTTATATGGCTACACCTTC.